The 28 T cell receptor beta chains presented below share a single source sample, sequenced in a study of metastatic and nonmetastatic thyroid tumors. All patients were treatment-naive before thyroid surgery. MiXCR reprocessed the PCR reads for TCRdb. The sample contains 30,000 or so clones, approximately 15% of which appear only once. Specimen: blood. The receptors come from a female donor with papillary thyroid cancer or a benign thyroid nodule (not recorded which). Some clones in this sample may be carry-over from other donors' samples.

This clone appeared many times. The chain carries TRBV9 and TRBJ1-1; D remains ambiguous. This CDR3 region has 21 residues. Germline V gives CDR1 SGDLS, CDR2 YYNGEE. V lost 0 bases, J lost 0 bases, and 27 bases lay in between. The CDR3 loop reads CASSVEWGSIERSRMNTEAFF. The CDR3 region has the DNA TGTGCCAGCAGCGTAGAGTGGGGATCAATAGAACGGTCCCGGATGAACACTGAAGCTTTCTTT.

This clone is medium-sized in the sample. The chain carries TRBV10-3 and TRBJ2-1; 8 bases align to TRBD2. This CDR3 has 14 amino acids. Germline lookup yields CDR1 ENHRY and CDR2 SYGVKD. V shed 2 bases, J shed 7 bases, and the junction held 4 bases outside the gene matches. CDR3 residues: CAISEREGHNEQFF. The CDR3 DNA sequence: TGTGCCATCAGTGAGCGGGAGGGCCATAATGAGCAGTTCTTC.

This clone was picked up many times. A much larger clone sits a single nucleotide away, making a read error possible. The same CDR3 arises from other DNA sequences in this sample as well. The rearrangement uses TRBV6-1 and TRBJ1-2; D remains ambiguous. Germline CDR1 is MNHNS and CDR2 is SASEGT. The CDR3 has 15 amino acids. Between the trimmed V and J ends, which lost 5 bases and 3 bases, there was a span of 16 bases. DNA for the CDR3: TGTGCCAGCAGTACACGGCATGGAACGGACTATGGCTACACCTTC. This codes for CASSTRHGTDYGYTF.

In its sample, this clone was seen many times. Compared with germline, one end of the junction differs, possibly owing to a read error. The V call is TRBV28, the J call TRBJ1-6; D gene ambiguous. The length of the CDR3 is 13 residues. CDR1 and CDR2 from the germline V gene are MDHEN and SYDVKM. CDR3 protein: CASSLTPVEGGYF. The DNA for the CDR3 is TGTGCCAGCAGCCTAACCCCGGTGGAGGGAGGGTACTTT.

Ten or more counts support this clone. Other DNA variants within this sample encode the same CDR3. The chain recombines TRBV6-2 or TRBV6-3 with TRBJ1-1; 7 positions match TRBD1. With V trimmed by 1 base and J by 1 base, 0 bases remained unmatched. Germline CDR1 reads MNHEY; CDR2 reads SVGEGT. CDR3 length: 14 residues. This CDR3 reads CASSYWTGNTEAFF. CDR3 DNA sequence: TGTGCCAGCAGTTACTGGACAGGGAACACTGAAGCTTTCTTT.

In regard to this clone: A read error is possible here, since a much larger clone lies one base away. In this CDR3 the conserved last residue, phenylalanine or tryptophan, is missing, so a read error is likely. The gene calls are TRBV9 and TRBJ2-3; D remains unclear. V lost 0 bases and J lost 0, with 8 bases in between. This CDR3 is built from 15 residues. The germline V gene encodes CDR1 SGDLS and CDR2 YYNGEE. The CDR3 here is CASSVGFGSTDTQYY. In DNA form, the CDR3 reads TGTGCCAGCAGCGTAGGATTTGGGAGCACAGATACGCAGTATTAT.

There are many counts of this clone. The junction and the germline gene differ at one end; a read error may be behind it. The chain combines TRBV18 with TRBJ1-1; unclear D gene. The CDR3 is 13 amino acids. Germline CDR1 reads KGHSH; CDR2 reads LQKENI. DNA of the CDR3: TGTGCCAGCTCATTTTCCCCGAACTCTGAAGCTTTCTTT. It specifies CASSFSPNSEAFF. The whole variable domain, remainder taken from reference TRBV18 and TRBJ1-1, is NAGVMQNPRHLVRRRGQEARLRCSPMKGHSHVYWYRQLPEEGLKFMVYLQKENIIDESGMPKERFSAEFPKEGPSILRIQQVVRGDSAAYFCASSFSPNSEAFFGQGTRLTVV.

The V call is TRBV6-1, the J call TRBJ1-6, with TRBD1 identical over 7 bases. Germline V gene data show CDR1 as MNHNS and CDR2 as SASEGT. This CDR3 spans 15 amino acids. V lost 7 bases to trimming and J lost 13 bases; unmatched junction nucleotides: 16. The CDR3 coding sequence is TGTGCCAGCACCGAAGAGGGACAGATAAGTGGGCCCCTCCACTTT. Its protein product is CASTEEGQISGPLHF.

This clone was found many times. Written as DNA, the CDR3 is TGTGCCAGCAGCTTAGGCGTTAGCAATCAGCCCCAGCATTTT. Translation gives CASSLGVSNQPQHF. The chain has TRBV11-2 and TRBJ1-5, with no clear D. V lost 1 base and J lost 0, with 4 bases in between. The CDR3 sequence is 14 residues long. Germline values: CDR1 SGHAT, CDR2 FQNNGV.

This clone was seen repeatedly, ten times or more. The V and J genes are TRBV11-2 and TRBJ2-2, with TRBD2 as a possible D gene (5 bases). This CDR3 has 17 residues. The V gene lost 0 bases and the J gene lost 2 bases, with 13 bases spanning the gap. Germline CDR1 and CDR2: SGHAT and FQNNGV. CDR3 nucleotides: TGTGCCAGCAGCTTAGATCTTGGGAGCCGAAACACCGGGGAGCTGTTTTTT. It is translated as CASSLDLGSRNTGELFF.

There are many counts of this clone. The chain links TRBV20-1 to TRBJ2-4; 9 nucleotides line up with TRBD2. V shed 6 bases, J shed 3 bases, and the junction held 6 bases outside the gene matches. This CDR3 has 14 residues. The germline gives CDR1 DFQATT, CDR2 SNEGSKA (reference sequence). The CDR3 sequence is CSAIAGELKNIQYF. CDR3 DNA: TGCAGTGCAATAGCGGGAGAGCTCAAAAACATTCAGTACTTC.

This clone has ten or more counts. The chain links TRBV5-1 to TRBJ2-3; D may be TRBD2 (5 bases). The CDR3 covers 15 residues. V lost 3 bases, J lost 1 base, and 12 bases lay in between. Germline CDR1 reads SGHRS; CDR2 reads YFSETQ. The CDR3 DNA reads as TGCGCCAGCAGCTCCCTACTCGGGGGCACAGATACGCAGTATTTT. Translating it yields CASSSLLGGTDTQYF.

This clone was recorded at least ten times. The chain employs TRBV2 and TRBJ2-5; D possibly matches TRBD1 or TRBD2 (6 bases each). The V end was cut by 5 bases, the J end by 4 bases, with 14 bases between. The CDR3 has 14 amino acids. CDR1 is SNHLY and CDR2 is FYNNEI in the germline V gene. The CDR3 protein is CASSLEGGRETQYF. CDR3 sequence (DNA): TGTGCCAGCAGTCTGGAGGGGGGCCGAGAGACCCAGTACTTC.

The chain links TRBV6-1 to TRBJ2-1, with unresolved D. CDR1 is MNHNS and CDR2 is SASEGT in the germline V gene. The length of the CDR3 is 12 residues. V lost 8 bases and J 9 bases, leaving 14 bases between the germline ends. The CDR3, as DNA: TGTGCCAGCGCCGGACCCCGGTGTGAGCAGTTCTTC. Translating gives CASAGPRCEQFF.

The rearrangement uses TRBV18 and TRBJ2-7; 9 nucleotides align to TRBD2. The CDR3 runs 16 residues. CDR1 is KGHSH and CDR2 is LQKENI in the germline V gene. V dropped 2 bases and J dropped 3; count of bases not matched to a gene: 8. CDR3 region: CASSPGRAGGLYEQYF. For the CDR3, the DNA is TGTGCCAGCTCACCAGGTCGAGCGGGAGGTCTCTACGAGCAGTACTTC.

The chain employs TRBV20-1 and TRBJ2-1; D remains ambiguous. Per germline, CDR1 DFQATT and CDR2 SNEGSKA (reference sequence). CDR3 length: 12 residues. The V end was cut by 3 bases, the J end by 6 bases, with 9 bases between. The CDR3 reads CSASSQVNEQFF. In DNA form, the CDR3 reads TGCAGTGCTAGTTCTCAGGTCAATGAGCAGTTCTTC.

This clone was detected ten times or more. The chain couples TRBV2 to TRBJ2-3, with D perhaps TRBD2 (5 bases). V lost 1 base to trimming and J lost 3 bases, with 5 bases between them. The CDR3 is made up of 13 amino acids. The germline CDR1 and CDR2 sequences are SNHLY and FYNNEI. The CDR3 bases are TGTGCCAGCAGTGAAGGAGGGACAGATACGCAGTATTTT. Translation: CASSEGGTDTQYF.

This clone was picked up many times. The chain combines TRBV30 with TRBJ2-7; 9 positions agree with TRBD1. V trimming: 1 base; J trimming: 3 bases; junction bases outside the gene matches: 7. The germline gives CDR1 GTSNPN, CDR2 SVGIG (reference sequence). CDR3 size: 15 residues. The chain's CDR3 is CAWSASDRGNYEQYF. In nucleotides, the CDR3 is TGTGCCTGGAGTGCCTCGGACAGGGGAAACTACGAGCAGTACTTC. Full variable domain (remainder filled in from reference TRBV30 and TRBJ2-7): SQTIHQWPATLVQPVGSPLSLECTVEGTSNPNLYWYRQAAGRGLQLLFYSVGIGQISSEVPQNLSASRPQDRQFILSSKKLLLSDSGFYLCAWSASDRGNYEQYFGPGTRLTVT.

The table lists this clone with many counts. The chain combines TRBV19 with TRBJ2-7; no definite D call. Per the germline V gene, CDR1 is LNHDA and CDR2 is SQIVND (reference sequence). This CDR3 is 17 amino acids long. The germline V and J ends were trimmed by 3 bases and 3 bases, with 21 bases remaining between them. In DNA form, the CDR3 reads TGTGCCAGTAGTATGGATTTTTCGGGCCTCGATAACTACGAGCAGTACTTC. It specifies CASSMDFSGLDNYEQYF.

The chain recombines TRBV11-2 with TRBJ1-2, with D possibly matching TRBD1 (6 bases). The CDR3 loop spans 14 amino acids. The V end was cut by 3 bases, the J end by 4 bases, with 12 bases between. From germline, CDR1 is SGHAT and CDR2 FQNNGV. The CDR3 DNA is TGTGCCAGCAGCTTGGAGGGGGGGGTCTATGGCTACACCTTC. Translation gives CASSLEGGVYGYTF.

This clone was seen ten or more times. The CDR3 region is CATLQGARTEAFF. As DNA, the CDR3 is TGCGCCACCCTACAGGGGGCGCGCACTGAAGCTTTCTTT. The V call is TRBV10-2, the J call TRBJ1-1, with 9 bases aligning to TRBD1. Germline assignment: CDR1 WSHSY and CDR2 SAAADI. Unmatched junction bases numbered 7, after V lost 10 bases and J lost 4 bases. CDR3 length equals 13 residues.

In its sample, this clone is medium-sized (0.01 to 0.1%). This chain connects TRBV6-5 to TRBJ1-2; 9 bases agree with TRBD1. The V gene end was trimmed by 2 bases and the J gene end by 8 bases; junction bases not matched to a gene: 9. Germline lookup yields CDR1 MNHEY and CDR2 SVGAGI. The CDR3 is 15 residues long. In DNA form, the CDR3 reads TGTGCCAGCAGTTACGCCCTTGGGACAGGGAAGGGCTACACCTTC. Its protein is CASSYALGTGKGYTF.

This clone was seen at least ten times. The chain carries TRBV30 and TRBJ2-3; 7 bases match TRBD2. Per the germline V gene, CDR1 is GTSNPN and CDR2 is SVGIG (reference sequence). V lost 3 bases and J lost 2; bases outside the gene matches: 5. This CDR3 has 14 amino acids. The CDR3 DNA reads TGTGCCTGGAGAGCGGGACCTTTCACAGATACGCAGTATTTT. As protein: CAWRAGPFTDTQYF.

This clone was observed at least ten times. The genes are TRBV29-1 and TRBJ2-1; no reliable D call. Trimming removed 4 bases from V and 0 bases from J, with 7 bases in between. Germline CDR1 is SQVTM and CDR2 is ANQGSEA. This CDR3 region has 13 residues. The CDR3 DNA sequence: TGCAGCGTTGGGTACAGCTCCTACAATGAGCAGTTCTTC. This codes for CSVGYSSYNEQFF.

This rearrangement joins TRBV12-3 or TRBV12-4 to TRBJ2-6, with D perhaps matching TRBD1 (6 bases). This CDR3 comprises 17 residues. V was pared by 5 bases and J by 6 bases, with 20 bases between. This CDR3 is CASSTYRASGVANVLTF. The DNA for the CDR3 is TGTGCCAGCAGTACCTACAGGGCCTCTGGTGTGGCCAACGTCCTGACTTTC.

In this sample, this clone is medium-sized (0.01 to 0.1%). The J gene is TRBJ1-4, the V gene TRBV3-1; 7 positions agree with TRBD1. The CDR3 contains 14 residues. The germline V gene has CDR1 LGHDT and CDR2 YNNKEL (reference sequence). V was clipped by 3 bases and J by 4 bases; unmatched bases: 2. The CDR3, as DNA: TGTGCCAGCAGCCAGGGGACAGTTAATGAAAAACTGTTTTTT. Translating gives CASSQGTVNEKLFF.

The table lists this clone with many counts. The sample holds other DNA sequences that translate to the same CDR3. The V gene is TRBV9, the J gene TRBJ2-1, with D maybe TRBD1 (5 bases). This CDR3 spans 15 amino acids. Trimming stripped 0 bases from V and 5 bases from J, with 12 bases between. Germline-derived CDR1 and CDR2 are SGDLS and YYNGEE. The CDR3 coding sequence is TGTGCCAGCAGCGTAGGGGCAGGGTTCGACAATGAGCAGTTCTTC. Protein sequence: CASSVGAGFDNEQFF.

Remarks on this clone: At one end the junction does not follow the germline gene, possibly because of a read error. The chain uses TRBV7-3 and TRBJ2-7; 8 positions match TRBD1. This CDR3 comprises 15 residues. Germline lookup yields CDR1 SGHTA and CDR2 FQGTGA. CDR3 nucleotides: TGTGCCAACAGCCCACGCCCGGACAGGGTCTACGAGCAGTACTTC. It specifies CANSPRPDRVYEQYF.